The 19 T cell receptor beta chains presented below share a single source sample, sequenced in a study of cytomegalovirus exposure and HLA in healthy donors. This PCR relied on a set of 60 Vbeta primers and 13 Jbeta primers. TCRdb's copy holds only in-frame clones and misses some; the assay was immunoSEQ multiplex PCR. In the table there are about 130,000 clones, approximately 85% of which are singletons. The specimen was PBMCs. The origin of the receptors is a woman aged 45 to 65 in good health and CMV-seropositive.

J is TRBJ2-3 and V is TRBV18, with 8 positions matching TRBD1. CDR1 is KGHSH, CDR2 LQKENI, per germline. The V gene end was trimmed by 2 bases and the J gene end by 3 bases; junction bases not matched to a gene: 10. The CDR3 sequence is 17 residues long. The CDR3 nucleotides are TGTGCCAGCTCACCAACCCGGACAGGGTCGGGTACAGATACGCAGTATTTT. This translates into CASSPTRTGSGTDTQYF.

V is TRBV6-1 and J is TRBJ1-5; D might be TRBD1 (6 bases). CDR1 and CDR2 from the germline V gene are MNHNS and SASEGT. V was trimmed by 8 bases and J by 0 bases, leaving 14 bases between them. The CDR3 runs to 15 residues. CDR3 nucleotide sequence: TGTGCCAGCCGCCCACAGGGTAATAGCAATCAGCCCCAGCATTTT. This gives the protein CASRPQGNSNQPQHF.

The J gene is TRBJ1-2, the V gene TRBV11-2, with 8 bases aligning to TRBD1. Losses at the gene ends were 7 bases for V and 3 bases for J; bases not matched to a gene: 7. CDR3 length equals 14 residues. From germline, CDR1 is SGHAT and CDR2 FQNNGV. CDR3 residues: CASNPGTGDYGYTF. The CDR3 DNA reads as TGTGCCAGCAACCCCGGGACAGGTGACTATGGCTACACCTTC. Full variable domain (remainder filled in from reference TRBV11-2 and TRBJ1-2): EAGVAQSPRYKIIEKRQSVAFWCNPISGHATLYWYQQILGQGPKLLIQFQNNGVVDDSQLPKDRFSAERLKGVDSTLKIQPAKLEDSAVYLCASNPGTGDYGYTFGSGTRLTVV.

The V call is TRBV29-1, the J call TRBJ2-3; the match to TRBD2 covers 9 bases. CDR3 length equals 14 residues. With 7 bases clipped from V and 2 bases from J, the junction kept 7 bases outside the gene matches. Germline V gene lookup returns CDR1 SQVTM and CDR2 ANQGSEA. The CDR3 DNA reads TGCAGCGCCCTGACTAGCGGCCTCACAGATACGCAGTATTTT. Its translation: CSALTSGLTDTQYF.

A single count supports this clone. This chain uses TRBV5-1 with TRBJ2-1; 10 nucleotides line up with TRBD2. This CDR3 is built from 16 residues. From germline, CDR1 is SGHRS and CDR2 YFSETQ. J was trimmed by 12 bases and V by 0 bases; bases with no gene match: 12. The CDR3 DNA sequence: TGCGCCAGCAGCTTGGCAGGGACTAGCGACCTACTGGGGCAGTTCTTC. Its translation is CASSLAGTSDLLGQFF.

The chain joins TRBV5-1 to TRBJ2-2; 9 bases are shared with TRBD1. CDR3 size: 15 residues. Unmatched junction bases numbered 3, after V lost 4 bases and J lost 2 bases. CDR1 is SGHRS, CDR2 YFSETQ, per germline. The CDR3 DNA follows: TGCGCCAGCAGCCAGGACAGGGGAAACACCGGGGAGCTGTTTTTT. Amino acid sequence: CASSQDRGNTGELFF. The variable domain in full, with the rest retrieved from reference TRBV5-1 and TRBJ2-2, is KAGVTQTPRYLIKTRGQQVTLSCSPISGHRSVSWYQQTPGQGLQFLFEYFSETQRNKGNFPGRFSGRQFSNSRSEMNVSTLELGDSALYLCASSQDRGNTGELFFGEGSRLTVL.

The genes are TRBV7-2 and TRBJ2-5; 7 bases match TRBD1. This CDR3 contains 14 residues. V shed 5 bases and J 3 bases; nucleotides not matched to a gene: 6. Germline V gene lookup returns CDR1 SGHTA and CDR2 FQGNSA. The CDR3 here is CASSNNRGKETQYF. CDR3 DNA: TGTGCCAGCAGCAACAACAGGGGAAAAGAGACCCAGTACTTC.

The gene calls are TRBV29-1 and TRBJ1-2; D gene unclear. Germline CDR1 and CDR2: SQVTM and ANQGSEA. This CDR3 region has 11 residues. V was cut by 0 bases and J by 9 bases, with 8 bases left in between. Here the CDR3 DNA reads TGCAGCGTTGAAGATCGGACTAGCTACACCTTC. It is translated as CSVEDRTSYTF.

This clone was detected only once. V gene TRBV10-3 combines with J gene TRBJ2-3; D gene uncertain. The length of the CDR3 is 14 residues. The germline V gene encodes CDR1 ENHRY and CDR2 SYGVKD. V dropped 4 bases and J dropped 1 base, with 9 bases sitting between them. The CDR3 protein is CAISVESGTDTQYF. The CDR3 DNA reads TGTGCCATCAGTGTGGAGAGCGGCACAGATACGCAGTATTTT.

The gene calls are TRBV19 and TRBJ1-2; no clear D. Germline loops: CDR1 LNHDA, CDR2 SQIVND (reference sequence). The germline V and J ends were trimmed by 3 bases and 6 bases, with 11 bases remaining between them. The CDR3 is made up of 13 amino acids. CDR3 loop: CASSIRIGNGYTF. The CDR3 coding sequence is TGTGCCAGTAGTATTCGCATCGGGAATGGCTACACCTTC.

This clone was seen a few times. The chain links TRBV7-3 to TRBJ2-5; D is perhaps TRBD1 (5 bases). CDR3 length: 13 amino acids. Trimming cost V 3 bases and J 2 bases, with 7 bases left between them. The germline CDR1 and CDR2 sequences are SGHTA and FQGTGA. Here the CDR3 DNA reads TGTGCCAGCAGCTTGACAGCACAAGAGACCCAGTACTTC. Amino acid sequence: CASSLTAQETQYF.

The chain combines TRBV2 with TRBJ1-5; the D gene is possibly TRBD1 (6 bases). V was clipped by 4 bases and J by 5 bases, with 9 bases between them. CDR1 is SNHLY, CDR2 FYNNEI, per germline. CDR3 length: 13 residues. This chain's CDR3 is CASSVWGHQPQHF. CDR3 bases: TGTGCCAGCAGTGTCTGGGGGCATCAGCCCCAGCATTTT.

The rearrangement joins TRBV5-1 to TRBJ2-6; D remains ambiguous. Per germline, CDR1 SGHRS and CDR2 YFSETQ. This CDR3 has 16 amino acids. Trimming stripped 4 bases from V and 0 bases from J, with 11 bases between. The chain's CDR3 is CASSTRLLSGANVLTF. The CDR3 DNA is TGCGCCAGCAGCACTCGACTCCTCTCTGGGGCCAACGTCCTGACTTTC.

This chain links TRBV9 with TRBJ2-1; the D gene is possibly TRBD1 (6 bases). This CDR3 is 17 amino acids long. Trimming took 0 bases from V and 2 from J, leaving 15 bases between them. Germline assignment: CDR1 SGDLS and CDR2 YYNGEE. The CDR3 loop reads CASSVGFGAGAYNEQFF. Written as DNA, the CDR3 is TGTGCCAGCAGCGTAGGATTCGGGGCAGGGGCCTACAATGAGCAGTTCTTC.

This clone was detected a few times. The sample holds other DNA sequences that translate to the same CDR3. The chain employs TRBV13 and TRBJ1-5; 9 nucleotides line up with TRBD1. V trimming: 5 bases; J trimming: 6 bases; junction bases outside the gene matches: 8. Per germline, CDR1 PRHDT and CDR2 FYEKMQ (reference sequence). The CDR3 totals 15 residues. Here the CDR3 DNA reads TGTGCCAGCAGCCTCAGACAGGGGGGTAGTCAGCCCCAGCATTTT. This codes for CASSLRQGGSQPQHF.

The chain has TRBV27 and TRBJ1-2, with 9 bases lining up with TRBD1. V lost 3 bases and J lost 4; bases outside the gene matches: 12. CDR1 is MNHEY, CDR2 SMNVEV, per germline (reference sequence). CDR3 length equals 17 residues. The CDR3 is CASSFGRRTGEGYGYTF. DNA for the CDR3: TGTGCCAGCAGTTTCGGCAGACGGACAGGGGAGGGCTATGGCTACACCTTC.

This clone was recorded once. The genes are TRBV6-1 and TRBJ2-7, with TRBD2 as a possible D gene (5 bases). Per germline, CDR1 MNHNS and CDR2 SASEGT. This CDR3 has 12 amino acids. The V end was cut by 4 bases, the J end by 6 bases, with 10 bases between. The CDR3 protein is CASSVGVSEQYF. The CDR3 nucleotides read TGTGCCAGCAGTGTCGGGGTCAGCGAGCAGTACTTC.

This chain joins TRBV30 and TRBJ2-4; maybe TRBD1 (7 bases). V was shortened by 5 bases and J by 1 base, with 12 bases between the two germline ends. Germline values: CDR1 GTSNPN, CDR2 SVGIG (reference sequence). The CDR3 spans 14 residues. This chain's CDR3 is CAWDRAGAKNIQYF. The CDR3 DNA reads as TGTGCCTGGGACAGGGCGGGGGCCAAAAACATTCAGTACTTC.

The rearrangement links TRBV19 to TRBJ2-7, with 9 positions matching TRBD2. The V and J ends lost 5 bases and 1 base, in that order; junction bases with no gene match: 3. CDR1 and CDR2 from the germline V gene are LNHDA and SQIVND (reference sequence). This CDR3 is built from 14 residues. CDR3 protein: CASSVTSGSYEQYF. CDR3 DNA: TGTGCCAGTAGTGTGACTAGCGGTTCCTACGAGCAGTACTTC.